Sequencing of this T cell receptor beta chain was carried out in a study of blood T cell repertoires in COVID-19. Per the original methods: Reference gene primer amplification gave estimated nucleated cell counts. Profiled with immunoSEQ multiplex PCR; TCRdb holds only in-frame clones, not every one. V and J calls and clone size follow that table, whereas D and trimming were derived from the DNA. The sample comprises a few hundred thousand clones, 80% to 90% of which are singletons, and about 0.8% rests with the top ten. Germline lookup yields CDR1 LNHDA and CDR2 SQIVND (reference sequence). This CDR3 comprises 15 residues. V was shortened by 1 base and J by 7 bases, with 11 bases between the two germline ends.

The TCR sequence derives from a man younger than 45 with acute or convalescent COVID-19. The V call is TRBV19, the J call TRBJ1-6; possibly TRBD1 for D (5 bases). The source material was peripheral blood. For the CDR3, the DNA is TGTGCCAGTAGTATAGTGGGGGGGGGAAATTCACCCCTCCACTTT. This codes for CASSIVGGGNSPLHF.